The TCR beta chain described here comes from a study of blood T cell repertoires in COVID-19. Study details: Among Cohort 3 donors, those recovered had two negative PCRs, clearance, or symptom resolution. Sample material is recorded as cDNA or gDNA derived from T cells, B-cell-depleted T cells, or PBMCs. Spain, Italy and the United States supplied samples that represented acute and convalescent COVID-19.

Assay used: immunoSEQ multiplex PCR; TCRdb lists only in-frame clones, some missing. Among approximately 190,000 clones listed, about 86% were seen once. Per the germline V gene, CDR1 is LGHDT and CDR2 is YNNKEL (reference sequence). Trimming took 3 bases from V and 5 from J, leaving 14 bases between them. CDR3 length: 15 residues. Cohorts were based on clinical histories the participants reported. The TCR originated in a woman aged 40 to 50 in a cohort exposed to, infected with or recovered from COVID-19 (not recorded which). Sequencing was performed on PBMCs or T cells enriched from blood (not recorded which). This chain uses TRBV3-1 (or the pseudogene TRBV3-2) with TRBJ1-5; a possible D gene is TRBD1 (5 bases). CDR3 DNA: TGTGCCAGCAGCCACGGGGGGAAGTACGATCAGCCCCAGCATTTT. Translating gives CASSHGGKYDQPQHF.